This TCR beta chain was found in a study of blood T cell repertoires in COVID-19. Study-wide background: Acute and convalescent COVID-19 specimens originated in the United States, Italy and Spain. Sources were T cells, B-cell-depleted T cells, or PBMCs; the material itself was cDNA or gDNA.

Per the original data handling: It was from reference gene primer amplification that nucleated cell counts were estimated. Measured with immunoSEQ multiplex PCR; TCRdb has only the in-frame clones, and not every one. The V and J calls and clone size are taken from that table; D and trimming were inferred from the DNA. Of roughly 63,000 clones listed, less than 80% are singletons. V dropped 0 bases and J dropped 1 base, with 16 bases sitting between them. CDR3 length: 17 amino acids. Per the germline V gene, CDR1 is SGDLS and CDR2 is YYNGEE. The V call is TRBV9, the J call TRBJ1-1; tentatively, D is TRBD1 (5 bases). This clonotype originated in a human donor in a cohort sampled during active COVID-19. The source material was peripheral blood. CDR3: CASSVDPHARANTEAFF. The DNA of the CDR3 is TGTGCCAGCAGCGTAGACCCCCATGCCAGGGCGAACACTGAAGCTTTCTTT.